This T cell receptor beta chain was sequenced for a study of PD-1 blockade in classical Hodgkin lymphoma. Germline loops: CDR1 MGHRA, CDR2 YSYEKL. V was pared by 4 bases and J by 5 bases, with 15 bases between. The CDR3 has 15 amino acids. Time point: cycle 4 day 1 (C4D1), after 6 weeks of nivolumab. Each patient's relapse followed autologous stem cell transplantation, and brentuximab vedotin exposure varied. Sequenced by immunoSEQ multiplex PCR; TCRdb stores in-frame clones only, minus some. The sample lists roughly 64,000 clones; more than 80% were seen once. With respect to this clone: What it binds is not known.

Regarding the study as a whole: By C4D1 there was a significant rise in CD4+ TCR diversity but not in CD8+ TCR diversity. When nivolumab was started under 1 year after ASCT, patients were excluded. Diversity similar to that of newly diagnosed patients was seen at baseline in complete responders. Reported findings placed baseline TCR diversity lower in newly diagnosed patients (compared with healthy donors).

The chain recombines TRBV4-1 with TRBJ2-1; maybe TRBD2 (6 bases). The sequences come from peripheral blood mononuclear cells (PBMCs), collected before the fourth cycle of nivolumab. The sequence was obtained from a human donor with classical Hodgkin lymphoma. The CDR3 loop reads CASSPGEHGHNEQFF. In DNA form, the CDR3 reads TGCGCCAGCAGCCCGGGAGAGCACGGGCACAATGAGCAGTTCTTC.